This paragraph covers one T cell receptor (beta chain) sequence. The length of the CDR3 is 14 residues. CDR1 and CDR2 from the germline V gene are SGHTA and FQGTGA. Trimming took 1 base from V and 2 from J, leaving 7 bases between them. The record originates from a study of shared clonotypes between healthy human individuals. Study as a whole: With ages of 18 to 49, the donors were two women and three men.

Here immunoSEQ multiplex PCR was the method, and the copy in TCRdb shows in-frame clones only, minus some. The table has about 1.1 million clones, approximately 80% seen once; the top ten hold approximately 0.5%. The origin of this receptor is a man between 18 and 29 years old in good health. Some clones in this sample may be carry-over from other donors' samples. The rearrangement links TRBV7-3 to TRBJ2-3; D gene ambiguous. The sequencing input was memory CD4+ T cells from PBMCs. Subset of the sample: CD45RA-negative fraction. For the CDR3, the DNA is TGTGCCAGCAGCTTAATTCCTACCACAGATACGCAGTATTTT. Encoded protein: CASSLIPTTDTQYF.